Detailed here is one T cell receptor (beta chain). V was pared by 0 bases and J by 7 bases, with 10 bases between. This CDR3 is 14 amino acids long. CDR1 is LGHNA, CDR2 YNFKEQ, per germline. The data belong to a study of T cells in tuberculosis. Data came from immunoSEQ multiplex PCR; TCRdb stores just in-frame clones and leaves some out. The data contain about 54,000 clones, roughly 90% of them seen just once; the ten biggest clones take up roughly a fifth. Cells were sorted from thawed PBMC rested overnight and stained with GMM-loaded CD1B tetramer, viability dye and anti-CD3. C32 glucose monomycolate from Rhodococcus equi was loaded onto the CD1B tetramers.

Sequenced: CD1b-GMM tetramer-negative cells sorted from PBMCs. The rearrangement uses TRBV4-2 and TRBJ2-1; possibly TRBD2 for D (6 bases). This sequence originates from an adult woman with latent tuberculosis. The CDR3 here is CASSQDDRGNEQFF. The DNA of the CDR3 is TGTGCCAGCAGCCAAGATGACCGGGGGAATGAGCAGTTCTTC.